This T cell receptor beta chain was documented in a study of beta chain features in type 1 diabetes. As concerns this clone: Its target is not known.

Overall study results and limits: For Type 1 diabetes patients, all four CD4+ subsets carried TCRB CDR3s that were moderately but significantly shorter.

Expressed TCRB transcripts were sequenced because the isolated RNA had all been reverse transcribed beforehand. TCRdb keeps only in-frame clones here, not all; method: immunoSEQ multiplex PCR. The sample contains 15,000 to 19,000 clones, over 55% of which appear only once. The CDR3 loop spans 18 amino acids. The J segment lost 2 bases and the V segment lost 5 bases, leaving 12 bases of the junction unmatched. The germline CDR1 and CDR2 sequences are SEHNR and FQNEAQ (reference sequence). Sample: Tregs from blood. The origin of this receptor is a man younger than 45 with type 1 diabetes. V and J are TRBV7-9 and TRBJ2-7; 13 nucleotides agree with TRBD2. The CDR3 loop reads CASSPTSGGVHFTYEQYF. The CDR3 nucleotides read TGTGCCAGCAGCCCTACTAGCGGGGGGGTCCACTTCACCTACGAGCAGTACTTC.